The rows below give T cell receptor beta chains drawn from one sample of a study of metastatic and nonmetastatic thyroid tumors. TCRdb recomputed clones from the PCR reads via MiXCR. The table includes about 93,000 clones, more than 9.5% detected once. Sequencing was performed on blood. These receptors were obtained from a female donor with papillary thyroid cancer or a benign thyroid nodule (not recorded which). Some clones in this sample may be carry-over from other donors' samples. Both conserved end residues are part of each CDR3. The order of the fields is V gene, J gene, D gene, clone size, CDR3 DNA, CDR3 protein. The D gene is left open where the match is weak. Rows give clone size only sometimes, using once, few, many, or a class for an expanded clone.

TRBV9	TRBJ2-2	TRBD2	.	TGTGCCAGCAGCGTAGGTAGGTGTATCGGGAGGGCCGAGGGCGGGGAGCTGTTTTTT	CASSVGRCIGRAEGGELFF
TRBV11-2	TRBJ2-1	TRBD2	many	TGTGCCAGCAGCTTAGATTTCGGGACTAGTAAAGAGCAGTTCTTC	CASSLDFGTSKEQFF
TRBV20-1	TRBJ2-1	.	many	TGCAGTGCTAGACGGTCCGGGGAGCAGTTCTTC	CSARRSGEQFF
TRBV9	TRBJ2-1	.	many	TGTGCCAGCAGCGTAGGAAGAGGACCACAGGATGAGCAGTTCTTC	CASSVGRGPQDEQFF
TRBV6-1	TRBJ1-2	TRBD1	many	TGTGCCACCTCCCGGACAGGGGGCGAGGGGTATGGCTACACCTTC	CATSRTGGEGYGYTF
TRBV10-3	TRBJ2-1	.	few	TGTGCCATCAGTGAGAATCTAGGTAAAGGTGAGCAGTTCTTC	CAISENLGKGEQFF
TRBV5-1	TRBJ1-1	.	many	TGCGCCAGCAGCTTGCATACAGGGTTCGCTGAAGCTTTCTTT	CASSLHTGFAEAFF
TRBV5-4	TRBJ2-1	TRBD1	.	TGTGCCAGCAGCTTACCCGGGACAGGGGTTTTTGAGCAGTTCTTC	CASSLPGTGVFEQFF
TRBV2	TRBJ2-7	TRBD2	many	TGTGCCAGCAGCACGGGACTAGCTGGTGAGCAGTACTTC	CASSTGLAGEQYF
TRBV3-1	TRBJ2-7	.	many	TGTGCCAGGGGGAAAACGTCCCGCCTAGGATCCCACGAGCAGTACTTC	CARGKTSRLGSHEQYF
TRBV20-1	TRBJ1-1	.	.	TGCAGTGCTAGGAGGGGGGGACAGAACACTGAAGCTTTCTTT	CSARRGGQNTEAFF
TRBV11-1	TRBJ2-3	.	many	TGTGCCAGCAGCTCAAGTCCCGGGGGCCCCACAGATACGCAGTATTTT	CASSSSPGGPTDTQYF
TRBV20-1	TRBJ1-1	.	many	TGCAGTGCTAGAGAGGCGGCAGGGAGAAGTGAAGCTTTCTTT	CSAREAAGRSEAFF
TRBV12-3/TRBV12-4	TRBJ2-1	.	many	TGTGCCAGCAGTCCGAGCGGGCACTCCTACAATGAGCAGTTCTTC	CASSPSGHSYNEQFF
TRBV12-3/TRBV12-4	TRBJ2-5	TRBD2	many	TGTGCCAGCAGTTCGCGGGCGGGGGGGCAAGAATACTTC	CASSSRAGGQEYF
TRBV7-3	TRBJ2-3	.	many	TGTGCCAGCAGAAATAGCGTAACAGATACGCAGTATTTT	CASRNSVTDTQYF
TRBV19	TRBJ2-1	TRBD2	many	TGTGCCAGTAGTGTTAGTTTAGCGGGAGGGTACAATGAGCAGTTCTTC	CASSVSLAGGYNEQFF
TRBV11-2	TRBJ1-6	.	.	TGTGCCAGCAGCTCATCGAACTGGCAGGGAAAACTAAAGAGTCCCCTCCACTTT	CASSSSNWQGKLKSPLHF
TRBV30	TRBJ2-5	.	many	TGTGCCTGGAGCGCTGCAAGCAGGGAGACCCAGTACTTC	CAWSAASRETQYF
TRBV5-1	TRBJ2-5	.	few	TGCGCCAGCAGCCGAGGGGGGCCCAGCTATCAAGAGACCCAGTACTTC	CASSRGGPSYQETQYF
TRBV7-9	TRBJ2-1	TRBD2	many	TGTGCCAGCAGCTTAGCCCTCCTAGCGGGAGCGAACAATGAGCAGTTCTTC	CASSLALLAGANNEQFF
TRBV19	TRBJ1-1	TRBD1	many	TGTGCCAGTAGTGGACGGACAGGGCTGAACACTGAAGCTTTCTTT	CASSGRTGLNTEAFF
TRBV15	TRBJ2-1	TRBD2	many	TGTGCCACCAGCAGAGATTTGCGGGAGGGCCGCGATGAGCAGTTCTTC	CATSRDLREGRDEQFF
TRBV6-1	TRBJ2-7	TRBD2	.	TGTGCCAGCAGGGGGGGGGACTACGAGCAGTACTTC	CASRGGDYEQYF
TRBV5-6	TRBJ2-7	.	.	TGTGCCAGCAGCTGGGGACTCCCGCAGGCTGAGCAGTACTTC	CASSWGLPQAEQYF
TRBV28	TRBJ2-6	.	many	TGTGCCAGCAGTCCTATTTTTAGGGCCAACGTCCTGACTTTC	CASSPIFRANVLTF
TRBV2	TRBJ1-2	.	many	TGTGCCAGCTTCAGGGATAATACCCATGGCTACACCTTC	CASFRDNTHGYTF
TRBV6-1	TRBJ1-5	.	.	TGTGCCAGCAGTCGACAGGCATATAGCAATCAGCCCCAGCATTTT	CASSRQAYSNQPQHF